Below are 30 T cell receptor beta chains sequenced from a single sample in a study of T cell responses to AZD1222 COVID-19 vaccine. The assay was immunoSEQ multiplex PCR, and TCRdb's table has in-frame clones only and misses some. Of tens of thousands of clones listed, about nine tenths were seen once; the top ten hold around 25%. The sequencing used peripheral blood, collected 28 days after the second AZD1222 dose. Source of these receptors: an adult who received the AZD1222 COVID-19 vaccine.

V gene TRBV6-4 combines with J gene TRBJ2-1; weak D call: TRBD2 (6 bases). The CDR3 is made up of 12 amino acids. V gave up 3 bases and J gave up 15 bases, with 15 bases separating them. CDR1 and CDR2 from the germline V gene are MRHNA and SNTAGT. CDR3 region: CASSDTGVGLFF. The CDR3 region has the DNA TGTGCCAGCAGTGATACGGGAGTAGGTCTGTTCTTC.

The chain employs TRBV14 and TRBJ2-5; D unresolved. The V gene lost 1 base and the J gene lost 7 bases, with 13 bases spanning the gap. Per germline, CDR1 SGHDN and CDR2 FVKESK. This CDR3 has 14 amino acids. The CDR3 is CASSQVGLGGTQYF. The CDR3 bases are TGTGCCAGCAGCCAAGTGGGCCTCGGTGGGACCCAGTACTTC.

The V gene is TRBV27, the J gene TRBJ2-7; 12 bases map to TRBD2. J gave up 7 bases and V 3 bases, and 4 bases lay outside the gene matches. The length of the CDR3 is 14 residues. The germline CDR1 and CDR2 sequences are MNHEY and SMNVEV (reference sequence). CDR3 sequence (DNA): TGTGCCAGCAGTTTCGGAGGGACTAGCGGGGAGCAGTACTTC. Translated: CASSFGGTSGEQYF.

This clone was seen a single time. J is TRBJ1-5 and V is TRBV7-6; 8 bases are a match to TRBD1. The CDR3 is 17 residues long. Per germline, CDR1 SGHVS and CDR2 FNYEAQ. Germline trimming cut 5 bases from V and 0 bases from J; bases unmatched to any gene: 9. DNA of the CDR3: TGTGCCAGCAGCCCCCGGACAGGGACGAGTAGCAATCAGCCCCAGCATTTT. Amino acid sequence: CASSPRTGTSSNQPQHF.

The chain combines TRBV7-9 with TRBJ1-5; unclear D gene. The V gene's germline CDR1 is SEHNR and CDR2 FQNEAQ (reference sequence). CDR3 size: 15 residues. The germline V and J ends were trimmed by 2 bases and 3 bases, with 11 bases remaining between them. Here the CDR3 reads CASSLMGGDNQPQHF. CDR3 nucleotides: TGTGCCAGCAGCTTAATGGGCGGGGACAATCAGCCCCAGCATTTT.

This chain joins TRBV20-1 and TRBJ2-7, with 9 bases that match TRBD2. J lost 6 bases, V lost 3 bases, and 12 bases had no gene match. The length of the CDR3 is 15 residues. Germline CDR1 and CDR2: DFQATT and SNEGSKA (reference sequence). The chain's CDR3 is CSASLFHGTSREQYF. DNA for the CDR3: TGCAGTGCTAGTCTTTTTCACGGGACTAGCCGCGAGCAGTACTTC.

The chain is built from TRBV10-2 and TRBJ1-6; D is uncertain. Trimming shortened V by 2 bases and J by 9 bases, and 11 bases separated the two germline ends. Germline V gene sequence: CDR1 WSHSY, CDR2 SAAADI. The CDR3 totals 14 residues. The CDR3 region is CASSEEGLLSPLHF. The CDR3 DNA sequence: TGCGCCAGCAGTGAGGAGGGATTGCTTTCACCCCTCCACTTT.

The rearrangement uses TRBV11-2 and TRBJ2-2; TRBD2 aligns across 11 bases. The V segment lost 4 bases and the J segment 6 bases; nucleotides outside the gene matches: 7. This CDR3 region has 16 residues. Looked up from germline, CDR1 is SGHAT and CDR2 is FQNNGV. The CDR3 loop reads CASSSGLAGFAGELFF. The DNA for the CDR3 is TGTGCCAGCAGCTCCGGACTAGCGGGCTTCGCCGGGGAGCTGTTTTTT. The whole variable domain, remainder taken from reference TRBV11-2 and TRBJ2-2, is EAGVAQSPRYKIIEKRQSVAFWCNPISGHATLYWYQQILGQGPKLLIQFQNNGVVDDSQLPKDRFSAERLKGVDSTLKIQPAKLEDSAVYLCASSSGLAGFAGELFFGEGSRLTVL.

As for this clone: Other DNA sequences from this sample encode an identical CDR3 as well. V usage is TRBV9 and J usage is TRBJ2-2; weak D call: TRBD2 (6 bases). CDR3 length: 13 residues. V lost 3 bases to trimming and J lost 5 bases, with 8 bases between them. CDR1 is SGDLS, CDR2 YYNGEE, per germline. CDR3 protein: CASSALATGELFF. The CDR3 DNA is TGTGCCAGCAGCGCCCTAGCGACCGGGGAGCTGTTTTTT.

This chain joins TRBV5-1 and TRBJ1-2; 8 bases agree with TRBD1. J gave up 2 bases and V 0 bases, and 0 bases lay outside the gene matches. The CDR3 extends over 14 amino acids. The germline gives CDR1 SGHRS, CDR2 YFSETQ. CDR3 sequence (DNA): TGCGCCAGCAGCTTGGGACAGGGGAACTATGGCTACACCTTC. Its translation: CASSLGQGNYGYTF.

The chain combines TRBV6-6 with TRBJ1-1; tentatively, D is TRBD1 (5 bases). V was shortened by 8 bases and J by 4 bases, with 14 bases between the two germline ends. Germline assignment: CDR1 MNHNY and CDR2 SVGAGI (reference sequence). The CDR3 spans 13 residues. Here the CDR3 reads CASCAGGSTEAFF. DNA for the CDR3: TGTGCCAGCTGCGCGGGGGGGAGCACTGAAGCTTTCTTT.

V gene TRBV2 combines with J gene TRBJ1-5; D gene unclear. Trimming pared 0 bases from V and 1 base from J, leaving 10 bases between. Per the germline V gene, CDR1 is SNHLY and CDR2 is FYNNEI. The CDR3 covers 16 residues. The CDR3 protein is CASSEAGGESNQPQHF. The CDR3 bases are TGTGCCAGCAGTGAAGCAGGAGGAGAAAGCAATCAGCCCCAGCATTTT.

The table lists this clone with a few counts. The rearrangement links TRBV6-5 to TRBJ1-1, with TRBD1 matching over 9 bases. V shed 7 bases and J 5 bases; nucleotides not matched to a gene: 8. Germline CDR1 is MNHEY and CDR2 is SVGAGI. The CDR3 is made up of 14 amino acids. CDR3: CASTEDRGDTEAFF. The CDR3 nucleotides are TGTGCCAGCACAGAGGACAGGGGTGATACTGAAGCTTTCTTT.

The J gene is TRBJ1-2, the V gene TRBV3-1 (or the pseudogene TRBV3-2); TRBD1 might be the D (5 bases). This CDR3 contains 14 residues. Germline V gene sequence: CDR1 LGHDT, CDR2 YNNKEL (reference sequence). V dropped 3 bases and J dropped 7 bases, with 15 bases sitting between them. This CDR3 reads CASSHLTGEGGYTF. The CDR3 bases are TGTGCCAGCAGCCACCTCACGGGGGAGGGTGGCTACACCTTC.

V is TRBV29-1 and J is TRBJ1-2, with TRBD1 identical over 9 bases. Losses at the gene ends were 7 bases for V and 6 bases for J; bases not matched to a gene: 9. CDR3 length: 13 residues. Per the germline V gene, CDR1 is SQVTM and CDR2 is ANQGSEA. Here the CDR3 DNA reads TGCAGCGATGGGGACAGGGTGAATGATGGCTACACCTTC. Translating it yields CSDGDRVNDGYTF.

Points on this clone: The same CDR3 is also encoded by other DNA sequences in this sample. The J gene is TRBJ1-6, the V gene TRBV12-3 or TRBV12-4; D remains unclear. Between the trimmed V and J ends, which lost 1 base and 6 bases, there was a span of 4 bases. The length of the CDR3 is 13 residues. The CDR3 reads CASSLGGNSPLHF. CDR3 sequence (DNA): TGTGCCAGCAGTTTAGGGGGTAATTCACCCCTCCACTTT.

CDR3 in amino acids: CASSPRGGNDYGYTF. The CDR3 region has the DNA TGTGCCAGTAGTCCAAGAGGGGGGAACGACTATGGCTACACCTTC. The chain combines TRBV19 with TRBJ1-2; D might be TRBD1 (6 bases). CDR3 size: 15 residues. Germline-derived CDR1 and CDR2 are LNHDA and SQIVND (reference sequence). V was trimmed by 5 bases and J by 3 bases, leaving 16 bases between them.

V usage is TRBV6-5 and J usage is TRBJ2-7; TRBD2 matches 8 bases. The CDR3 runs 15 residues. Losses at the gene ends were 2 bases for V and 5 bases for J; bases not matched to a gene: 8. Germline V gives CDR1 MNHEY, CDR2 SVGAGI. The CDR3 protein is CASSYSRAGGDEQYF. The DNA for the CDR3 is TGTGCCAGCAGTTACAGCCGAGCCGGGGGGGACGAGCAGTACTTC.

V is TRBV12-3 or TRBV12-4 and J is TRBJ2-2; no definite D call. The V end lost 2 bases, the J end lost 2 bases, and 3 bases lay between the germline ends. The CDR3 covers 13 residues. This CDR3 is CASSLLNTGELFF. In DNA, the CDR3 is TGTGCCAGCAGTTTACTAAACACCGGGGAGCTGTTTTTT.

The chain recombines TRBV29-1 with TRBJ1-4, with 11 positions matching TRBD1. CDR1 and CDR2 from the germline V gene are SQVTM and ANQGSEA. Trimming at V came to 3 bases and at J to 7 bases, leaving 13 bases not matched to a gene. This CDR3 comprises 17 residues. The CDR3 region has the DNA TGCAGCGTTGAGTTTCTGGGACAGGGGGAATCTACTGAAAAACTGTTTTTT. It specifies CSVEFLGQGESTEKLFF.

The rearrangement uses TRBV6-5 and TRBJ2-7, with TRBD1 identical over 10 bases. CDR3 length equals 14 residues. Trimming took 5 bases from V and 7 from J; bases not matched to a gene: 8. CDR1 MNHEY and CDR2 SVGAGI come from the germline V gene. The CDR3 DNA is TGTGCCAGCAGTAACGCCGGGACAGGGGAAGAGCAGTACTTC. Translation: CASSNAGTGEEQYF.

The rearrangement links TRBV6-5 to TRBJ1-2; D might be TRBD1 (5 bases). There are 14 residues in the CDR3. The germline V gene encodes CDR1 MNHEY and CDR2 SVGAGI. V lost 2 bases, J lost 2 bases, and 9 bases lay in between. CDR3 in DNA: TGTGCCAGCAGTTACCAGGGCCCGAACTATGGCTACACCTTC. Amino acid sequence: CASSYQGPNYGYTF.

The CDR3 bases are TGTGCCAGCAGCCAGGGGCAGGGCACTGAAGCTTTCTTT. Translation gives CASSQGQGTEAFF. The chain recombines TRBV2 with TRBJ1-1, with D possibly matching TRBD1 (6 bases). Germline-derived CDR1 and CDR2 are SNHLY and FYNNEI. V was trimmed by 6 bases and J by 4 bases, leaving 12 bases between them. CDR3 length: 13 amino acids.

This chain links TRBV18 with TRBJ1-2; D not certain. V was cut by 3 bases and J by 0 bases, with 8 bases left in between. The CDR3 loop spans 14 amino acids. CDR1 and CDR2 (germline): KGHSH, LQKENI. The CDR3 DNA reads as TGTGCCAGCTCACCCCCTCAAGCTAACTATGGCTACACCTTC. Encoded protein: CASSPPQANYGYTF. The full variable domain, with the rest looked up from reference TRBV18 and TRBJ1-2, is NAGVMQNPRHLVRRRGQEARLRCSPMKGHSHVYWYRQLPEEGLKFMVYLQKENIIDESGMPKERFSAEFPKEGPSILRIQQVVRGDSAAYFCASSPPQANYGYTFGSGTRLTVV.

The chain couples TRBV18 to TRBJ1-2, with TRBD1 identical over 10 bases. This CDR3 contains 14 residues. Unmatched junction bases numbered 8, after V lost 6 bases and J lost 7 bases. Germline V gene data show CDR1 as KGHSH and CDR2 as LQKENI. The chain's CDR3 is CASSAGTGDFGYTF. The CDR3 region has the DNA TGTGCCAGCTCTGCCGGGACAGGGGATTTTGGCTACACCTTC.

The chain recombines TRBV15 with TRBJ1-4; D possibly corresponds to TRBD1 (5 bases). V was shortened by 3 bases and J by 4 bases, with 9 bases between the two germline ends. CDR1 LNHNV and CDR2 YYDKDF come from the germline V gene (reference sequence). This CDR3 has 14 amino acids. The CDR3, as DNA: TGTGCCACCAGCAGTGGGACCCGTAATGAAAAACTGTTTTTT. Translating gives CATSSGTRNEKLFF.

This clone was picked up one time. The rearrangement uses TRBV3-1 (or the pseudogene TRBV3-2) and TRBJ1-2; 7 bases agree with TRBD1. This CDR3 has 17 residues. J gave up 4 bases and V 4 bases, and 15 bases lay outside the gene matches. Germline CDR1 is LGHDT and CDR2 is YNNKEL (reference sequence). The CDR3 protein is CASSPPGTALTIYGYTF. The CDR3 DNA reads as TGTGCCAGCAGCCCACCCGGGACAGCCCTAACCATCTATGGCTACACCTTC.

The CDR3 region has the DNA TGTGCCAGCAGCTCAGGAGGGCCGATGGGCACCGGGGAGCTGTTTTTT. Its translation: CASSSGGPMGTGELFF. J is TRBJ2-2 and V is TRBV5-6; TRBD2 is a possible D gene (6 bases). Trimming shortened V by 3 bases and J by 4 bases, and 16 bases separated the two germline ends. The V gene's germline CDR1 is SGHDT and CDR2 YYEEEE. This CDR3 spans 16 amino acids.

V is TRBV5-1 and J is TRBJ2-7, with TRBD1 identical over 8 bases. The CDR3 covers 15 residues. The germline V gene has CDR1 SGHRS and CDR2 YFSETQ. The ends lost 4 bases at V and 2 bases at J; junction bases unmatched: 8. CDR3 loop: CASSPRTGSAYEQYF. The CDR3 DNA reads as TGCGCCAGCAGCCCGCGGACAGGGTCCGCCTACGAGCAGTACTTC. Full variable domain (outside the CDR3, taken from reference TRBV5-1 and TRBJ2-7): KAGVTQTPRYLIKTRGQQVTLSCSPISGHRSVSWYQQTPGQGLQFLFEYFSETQRNKGNFPGRFSGRQFSNSRSEMNVSTLELGDSALYLCASSPRTGSAYEQYFGPGTRLTVT.

The chain's CDR3 is CASSVYPQETQYF. CDR3 nucleotides: TGTGCCAGCAGTGTCTACCCCCAAGAGACCCAGTACTTC. V gene TRBV6-4 combines with J gene TRBJ2-5; D unclear. The CDR3 is 13 amino acids. Germline V gene lookup returns CDR1 MRHNA and CDR2 SNTAGT. V dropped 4 bases and J dropped 1 base, with 7 bases sitting between them.